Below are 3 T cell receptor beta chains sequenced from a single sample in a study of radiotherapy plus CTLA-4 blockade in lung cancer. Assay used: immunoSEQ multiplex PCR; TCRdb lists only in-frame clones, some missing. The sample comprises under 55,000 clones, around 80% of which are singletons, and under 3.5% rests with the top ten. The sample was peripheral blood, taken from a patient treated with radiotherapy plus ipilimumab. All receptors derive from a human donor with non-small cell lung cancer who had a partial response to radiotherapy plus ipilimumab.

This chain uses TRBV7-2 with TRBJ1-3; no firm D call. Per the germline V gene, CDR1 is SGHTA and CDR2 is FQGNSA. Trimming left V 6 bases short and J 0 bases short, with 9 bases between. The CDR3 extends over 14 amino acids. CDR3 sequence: CASSPPGSGNTIYF. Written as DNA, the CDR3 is TGTGCCAGCAGTCCTCCGGGCTCTGGAAACACCATATATTTT.

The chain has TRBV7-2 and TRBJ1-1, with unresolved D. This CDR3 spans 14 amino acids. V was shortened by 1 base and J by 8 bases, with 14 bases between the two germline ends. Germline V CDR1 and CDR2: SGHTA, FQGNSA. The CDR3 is CASSLVGFAGEAFF. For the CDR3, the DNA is TGTGCCAGCAGCTTAGTTGGCTTCGCAGGCGAAGCTTTCTTT.

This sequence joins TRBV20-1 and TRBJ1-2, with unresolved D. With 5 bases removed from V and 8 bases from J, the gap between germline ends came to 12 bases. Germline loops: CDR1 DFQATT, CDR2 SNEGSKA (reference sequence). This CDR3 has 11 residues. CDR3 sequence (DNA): TGCAGTGCTTCCGAGGGTTGGGGCTACACCTTC. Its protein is CSASEGWGYTF.